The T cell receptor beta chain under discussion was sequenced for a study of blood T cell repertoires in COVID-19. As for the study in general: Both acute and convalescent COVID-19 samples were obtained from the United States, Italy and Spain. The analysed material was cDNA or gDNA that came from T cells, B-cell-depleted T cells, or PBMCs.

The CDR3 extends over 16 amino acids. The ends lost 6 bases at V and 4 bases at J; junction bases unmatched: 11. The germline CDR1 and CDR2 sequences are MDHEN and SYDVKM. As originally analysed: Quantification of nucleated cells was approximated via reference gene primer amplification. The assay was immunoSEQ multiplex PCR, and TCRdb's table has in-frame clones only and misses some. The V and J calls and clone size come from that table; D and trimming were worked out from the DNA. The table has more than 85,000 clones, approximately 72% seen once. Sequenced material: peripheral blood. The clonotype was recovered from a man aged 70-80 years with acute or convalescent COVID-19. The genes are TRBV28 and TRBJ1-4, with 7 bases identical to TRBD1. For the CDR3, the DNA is TGTGCCAGCAGCACTAAGTTGACAGGGATTAATGAAAAACTGTTTTTT. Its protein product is CASSTKLTGINEKLFF.